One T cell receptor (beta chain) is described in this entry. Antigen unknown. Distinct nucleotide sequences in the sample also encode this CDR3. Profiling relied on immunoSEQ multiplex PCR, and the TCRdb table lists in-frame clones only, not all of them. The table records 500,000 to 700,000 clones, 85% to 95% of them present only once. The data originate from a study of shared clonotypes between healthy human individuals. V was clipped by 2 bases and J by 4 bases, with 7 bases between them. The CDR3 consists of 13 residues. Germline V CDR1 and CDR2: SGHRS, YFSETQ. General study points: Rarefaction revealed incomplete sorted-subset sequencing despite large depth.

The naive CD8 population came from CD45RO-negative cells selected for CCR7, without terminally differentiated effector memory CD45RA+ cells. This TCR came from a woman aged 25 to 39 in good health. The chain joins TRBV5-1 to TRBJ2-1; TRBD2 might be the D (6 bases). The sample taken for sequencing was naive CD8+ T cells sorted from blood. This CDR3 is CASSFGGYNEQFF. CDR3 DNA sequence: TGCGCCAGCAGCTTCGGGGGATACAATGAGCAGTTCTTC.